This T cell receptor (beta chain) was obtained from a study of blood T cells in healthy people across ages. The extraction recovered at least 5.5 micrograms of total RNA per sample. V was cut by 2 bases and J by 6 bases, with 9 bases left in between. This CDR3 contains 13 residues. CDR1 and CDR2 (germline): MGHDK, SYGVNS. Alongside a J-beta primer mix, a sample-barcoded 5' primer served in a second PCR lasting about 7 to 12 cycles. Tagging of each cDNA molecule was performed by a template-switch adaptor with 12 random nucleotides. TCRdb re-analysed the 5' RACE reads in MiXCR, keeping a single row per CDR3 protein. The sample lists nearly 800,000 distinct CDR3 sequences; approximately 60% were seen once.

Sequenced sample: blood. The rearrangement uses TRBV25-1 and TRBJ2-3, with D tentatively TRBD2 (5 bases). This sequence was found in a man in his forties or fifties in good health. Here the CDR3 reads CASSESGSDTQYF. CDR3 coding DNA: TGTGCCAGCAGTGAAAGTGGGAGTGATACGCAGTATTTT.